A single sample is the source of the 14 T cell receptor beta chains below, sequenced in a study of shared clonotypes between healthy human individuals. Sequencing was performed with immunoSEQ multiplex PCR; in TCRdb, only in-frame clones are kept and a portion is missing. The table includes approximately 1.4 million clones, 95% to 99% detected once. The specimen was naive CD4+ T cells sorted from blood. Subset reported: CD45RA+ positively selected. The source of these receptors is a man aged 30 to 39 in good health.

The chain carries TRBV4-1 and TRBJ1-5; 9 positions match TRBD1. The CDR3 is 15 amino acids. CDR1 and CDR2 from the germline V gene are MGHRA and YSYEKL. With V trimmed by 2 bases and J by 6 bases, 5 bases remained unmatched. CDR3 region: CASSQTGQGSQPQHF. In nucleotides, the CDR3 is TGCGCCAGCAGCCAAACCGGACAGGGGAGTCAGCCCCAGCATTTT.

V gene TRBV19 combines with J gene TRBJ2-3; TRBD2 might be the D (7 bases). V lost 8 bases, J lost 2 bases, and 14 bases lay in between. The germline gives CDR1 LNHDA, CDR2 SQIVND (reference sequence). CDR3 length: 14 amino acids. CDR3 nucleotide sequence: TGTGCCAGTGGGGGGAGGGACAACACAGATACGCAGTATTTT. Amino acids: CASGGRDNTDTQYF.

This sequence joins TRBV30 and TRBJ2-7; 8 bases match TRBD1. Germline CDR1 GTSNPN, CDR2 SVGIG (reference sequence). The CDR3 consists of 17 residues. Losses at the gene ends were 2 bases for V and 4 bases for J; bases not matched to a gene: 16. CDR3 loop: CAWSPHVPGTGIYEQYF. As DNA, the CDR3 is TGTGCCTGGAGTCCCCACGTTCCGGGGACAGGAATATACGAGCAGTACTTC.

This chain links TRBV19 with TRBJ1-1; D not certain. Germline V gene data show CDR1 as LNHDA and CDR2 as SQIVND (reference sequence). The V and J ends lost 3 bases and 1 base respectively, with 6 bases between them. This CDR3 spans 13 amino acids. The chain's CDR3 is CASSMKKNTEAFF. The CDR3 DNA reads TGTGCCAGTAGTATGAAAAAGAACACTGAAGCTTTCTTT.

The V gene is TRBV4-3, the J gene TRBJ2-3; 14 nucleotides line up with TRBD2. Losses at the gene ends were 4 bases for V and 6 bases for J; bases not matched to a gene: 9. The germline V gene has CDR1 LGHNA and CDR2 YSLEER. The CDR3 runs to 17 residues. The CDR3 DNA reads TGCGCCAGCAGCCTCTCGTTGACTAGCGGGAGGGCTGATACGCAGTATTTT. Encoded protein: CASSLSLTSGRADTQYF.

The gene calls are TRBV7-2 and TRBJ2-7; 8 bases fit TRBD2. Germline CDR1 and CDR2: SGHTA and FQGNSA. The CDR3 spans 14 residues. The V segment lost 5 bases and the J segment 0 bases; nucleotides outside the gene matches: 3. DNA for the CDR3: TGTGCCAGCAGCGTTAGCGGGAACTCCTACGAGCAGTACTTC. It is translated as CASSVSGNSYEQYF. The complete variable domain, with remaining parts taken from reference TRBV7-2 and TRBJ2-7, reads GAGVSQSPSNKVTEKGKDVELRCDPISGHTALYWYRQSLGQGLEFLIYFQGNSAPDKSGLPSDRFSAERTGGSVSTLTIQRTQQEDSAVYLCASSVSGNSYEQYFGPGTRLTVT.

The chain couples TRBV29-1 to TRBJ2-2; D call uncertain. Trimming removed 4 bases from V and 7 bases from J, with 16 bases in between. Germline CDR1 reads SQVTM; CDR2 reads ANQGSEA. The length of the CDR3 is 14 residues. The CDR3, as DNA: TGCAGCGTTGGAACGGTGGGTGGGCACGGGGAGCTGTTTTTT. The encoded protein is CSVGTVGGHGELFF.

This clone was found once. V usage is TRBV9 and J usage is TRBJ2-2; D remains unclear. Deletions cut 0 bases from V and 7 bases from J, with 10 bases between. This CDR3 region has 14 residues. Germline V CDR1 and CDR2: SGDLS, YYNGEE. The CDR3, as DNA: TGTGCCAGCAGCGTAGCATCCCGGGTCGGGGAGCTGTTTTTT. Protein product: CASSVASRVGELFF.

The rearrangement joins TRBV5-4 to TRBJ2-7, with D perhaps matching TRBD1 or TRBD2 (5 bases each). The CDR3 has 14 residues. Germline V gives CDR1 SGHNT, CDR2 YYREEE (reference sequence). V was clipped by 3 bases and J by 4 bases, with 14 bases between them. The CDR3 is CASSSPGPRYEQYF. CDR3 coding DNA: TGTGCCAGCAGCTCCCCGGGACCGCGATACGAGCAGTACTTC.

CDR3 DNA: TGCAGCGTTGGGGTTTTCGACAGGGCGACGAGTGGGGCCAACGTCCTGACTTTC. Its translation: CSVGVFDRATSGANVLTF. The J gene is TRBJ2-6, the V gene TRBV29-1, with 7 bases lining up with TRBD1. CDR1 is SQVTM, CDR2 ANQGSEA, per germline. V lost 4 bases and J lost 3; bases outside the gene matches: 15. The CDR3 extends over 18 amino acids.

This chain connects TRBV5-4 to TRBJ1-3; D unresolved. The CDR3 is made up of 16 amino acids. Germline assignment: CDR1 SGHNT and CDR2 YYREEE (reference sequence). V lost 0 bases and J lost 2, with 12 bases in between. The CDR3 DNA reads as TGTGCCAGCAGCTTGGCCGGGCAGCCTACTGGAAACACCATATATTTT. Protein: CASSLAGQPTGNTIYF.

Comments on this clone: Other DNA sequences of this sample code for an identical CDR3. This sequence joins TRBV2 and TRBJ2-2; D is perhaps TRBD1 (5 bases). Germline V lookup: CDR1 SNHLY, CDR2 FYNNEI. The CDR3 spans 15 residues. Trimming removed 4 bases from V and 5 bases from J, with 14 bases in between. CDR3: CASSVEGVGTGELFF. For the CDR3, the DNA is TGTGCCAGCAGTGTGGAAGGGGTGGGTACCGGGGAGCTGTTTTTT.

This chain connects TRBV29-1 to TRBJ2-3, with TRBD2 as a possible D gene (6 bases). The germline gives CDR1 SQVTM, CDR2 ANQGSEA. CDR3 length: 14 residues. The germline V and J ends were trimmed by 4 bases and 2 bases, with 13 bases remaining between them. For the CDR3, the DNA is TGCAGCGTTGCGGGTAGCGGAGACACAGATACGCAGTATTTT. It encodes CSVAGSGDTDTQYF.

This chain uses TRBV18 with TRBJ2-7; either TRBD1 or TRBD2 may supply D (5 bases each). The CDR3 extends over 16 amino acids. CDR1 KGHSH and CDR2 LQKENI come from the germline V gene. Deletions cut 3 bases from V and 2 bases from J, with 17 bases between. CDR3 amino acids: CASSPPRGRATYEQYF. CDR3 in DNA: TGTGCCAGCTCACCGCCGAGGGGACGGGCCACCTACGAGCAGTACTTC.